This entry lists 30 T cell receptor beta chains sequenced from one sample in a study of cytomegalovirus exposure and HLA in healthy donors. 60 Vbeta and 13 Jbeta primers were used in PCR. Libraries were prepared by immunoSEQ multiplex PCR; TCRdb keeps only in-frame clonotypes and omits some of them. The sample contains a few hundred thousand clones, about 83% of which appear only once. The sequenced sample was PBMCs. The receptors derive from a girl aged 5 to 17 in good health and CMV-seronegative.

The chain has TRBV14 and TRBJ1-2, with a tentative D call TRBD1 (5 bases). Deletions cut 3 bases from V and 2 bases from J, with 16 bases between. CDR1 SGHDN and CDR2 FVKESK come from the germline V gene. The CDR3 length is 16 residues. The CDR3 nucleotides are TGTGCCAGCAGCCAGCTTGGGCAGGGCTGGAACTATGGCTACACCTTC. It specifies CASSQLGQGWNYGYTF.

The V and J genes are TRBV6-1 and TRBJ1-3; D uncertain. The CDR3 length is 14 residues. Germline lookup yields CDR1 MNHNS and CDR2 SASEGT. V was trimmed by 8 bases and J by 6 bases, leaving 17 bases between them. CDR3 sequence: CASQLRVGSNTIYF. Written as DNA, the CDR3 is TGTGCCAGCCAGTTGAGGGTTGGTTCAAACACCATATATTTT.

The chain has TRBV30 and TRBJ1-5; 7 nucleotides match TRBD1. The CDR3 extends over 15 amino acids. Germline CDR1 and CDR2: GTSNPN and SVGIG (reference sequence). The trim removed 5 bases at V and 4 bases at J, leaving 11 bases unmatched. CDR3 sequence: CAWGLAGRGNQPQHF. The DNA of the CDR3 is TGTGCCTGGGGTCTCGCGGGCAGGGGGAATCAGCCCCAGCATTTT.

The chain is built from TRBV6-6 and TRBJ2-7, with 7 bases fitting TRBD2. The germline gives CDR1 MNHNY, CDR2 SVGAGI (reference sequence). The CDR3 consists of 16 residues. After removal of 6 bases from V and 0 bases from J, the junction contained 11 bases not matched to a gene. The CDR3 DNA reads TGTGCCAGCAGACTAGCGTCCCTGGGGGACTCCTACGAGCAGTACTTC. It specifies CASRLASLGDSYEQYF.

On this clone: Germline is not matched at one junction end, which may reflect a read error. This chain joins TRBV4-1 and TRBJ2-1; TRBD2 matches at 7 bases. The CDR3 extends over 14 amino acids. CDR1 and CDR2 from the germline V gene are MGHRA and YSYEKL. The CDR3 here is CASRQGGGSREQFF. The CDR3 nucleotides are TGCGCCAGCCGCCAAGGCGGCGGGAGTCGGGAGCAGTTCTTC.

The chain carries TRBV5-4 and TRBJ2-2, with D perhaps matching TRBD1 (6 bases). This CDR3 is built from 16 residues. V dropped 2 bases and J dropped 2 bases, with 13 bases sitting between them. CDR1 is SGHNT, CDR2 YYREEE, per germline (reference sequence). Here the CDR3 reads CASSFPTGTNTGELFF. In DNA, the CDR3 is TGTGCCAGCAGCTTCCCGACAGGAACAAACACCGGGGAGCTGTTTTTT.

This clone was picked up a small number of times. The CDR3 sequence is CASIPGGPNQPQHF. The CDR3, as DNA: TGTGCCAGTATCCCAGGGGGGCCCAATCAGCCCCAGCATTTT. The rearrangement links TRBV19 to TRBJ1-5, with TRBD1 matching over 7 bases. Losses at the gene ends were 7 bases for V and 3 bases for J; bases not matched to a gene: 6. The CDR3 sequence is 14 residues long. Germline CDR1 and CDR2: LNHDA and SQIVND (reference sequence).

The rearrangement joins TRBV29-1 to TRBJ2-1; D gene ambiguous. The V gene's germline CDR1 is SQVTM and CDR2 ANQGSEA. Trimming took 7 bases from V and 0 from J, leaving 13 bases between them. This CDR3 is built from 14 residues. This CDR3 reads CSDDSSSSYNEQFF. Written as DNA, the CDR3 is TGCAGCGATGACTCGTCGAGCTCCTACAATGAGCAGTTCTTC.

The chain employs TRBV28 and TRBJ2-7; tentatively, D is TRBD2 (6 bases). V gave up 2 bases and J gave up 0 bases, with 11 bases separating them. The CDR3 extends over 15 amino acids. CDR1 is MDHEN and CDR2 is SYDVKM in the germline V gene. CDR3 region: CASSLGTVSSYEQYF. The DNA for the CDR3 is TGTGCCAGCAGTTTAGGGACTGTCAGCTCCTACGAGCAGTACTTC.

In nucleotides, the CDR3 is TGTGCCAGCAGCCTACAGGATGGCTCCTACAATGAGCAGTTCTTC. It is translated as CASSLQDGSYNEQFF. The chain joins TRBV7-3 to TRBJ2-1, with D possibly being TRBD1 (5 bases). The CDR3 is made up of 15 amino acids. Looked up from germline, CDR1 is SGHTA and CDR2 is FQGTGA. Trimming took 5 bases from V and 0 from J, leaving 11 bases between them.

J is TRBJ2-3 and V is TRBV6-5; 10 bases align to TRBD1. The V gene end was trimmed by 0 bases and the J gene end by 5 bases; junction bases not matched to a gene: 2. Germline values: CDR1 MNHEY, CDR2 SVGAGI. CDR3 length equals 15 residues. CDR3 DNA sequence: TGTGCCAGCAGTTACTCGAGGACAGGGGGAGATACGCAGTATTTT. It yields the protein CASSYSRTGGDTQYF.

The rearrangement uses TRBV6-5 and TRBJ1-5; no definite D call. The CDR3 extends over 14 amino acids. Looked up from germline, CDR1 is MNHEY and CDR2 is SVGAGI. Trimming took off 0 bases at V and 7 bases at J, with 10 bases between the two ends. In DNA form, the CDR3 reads TGTGCCAGCAGTTACTCCCTCGCGGGGCAGCCCCAGCATTTT. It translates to CASSYSLAGQPQHF.

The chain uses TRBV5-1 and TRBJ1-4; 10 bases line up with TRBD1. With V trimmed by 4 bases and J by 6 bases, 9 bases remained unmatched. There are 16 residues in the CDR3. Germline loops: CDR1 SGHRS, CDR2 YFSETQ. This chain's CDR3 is CASSLTPGTGDEKLFF. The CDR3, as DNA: TGCGCCAGCAGCCTTACACCCGGGACAGGGGATGAAAAACTGTTTTTT.

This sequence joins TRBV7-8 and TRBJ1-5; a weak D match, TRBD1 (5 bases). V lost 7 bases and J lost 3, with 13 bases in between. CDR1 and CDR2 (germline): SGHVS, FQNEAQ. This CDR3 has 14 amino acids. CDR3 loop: CASTSDTLNQPQHF. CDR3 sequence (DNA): TGTGCCAGCACCTCGGACACCCTCAATCAGCCCCAGCATTTT. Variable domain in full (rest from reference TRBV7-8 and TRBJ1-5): GAGVSQSPRYKVAKRGQDVALRCDPISGHVSLFWYQQALGQGPEFLTYFQNEAQLDKSGLPSDRFFAERPEGSVSTLKIQRTQQEDSAVYLCASTSDTLNQPQHFGDGTRLSIL.

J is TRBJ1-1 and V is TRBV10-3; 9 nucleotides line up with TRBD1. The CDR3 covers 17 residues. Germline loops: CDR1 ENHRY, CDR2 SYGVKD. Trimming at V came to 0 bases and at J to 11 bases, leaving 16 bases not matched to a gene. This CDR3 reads CAISESTTGTGRTGAFF. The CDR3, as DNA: TGTGCCATCAGTGAGTCGACCACCGGGACAGGGCGTACTGGGGCTTTCTTT.

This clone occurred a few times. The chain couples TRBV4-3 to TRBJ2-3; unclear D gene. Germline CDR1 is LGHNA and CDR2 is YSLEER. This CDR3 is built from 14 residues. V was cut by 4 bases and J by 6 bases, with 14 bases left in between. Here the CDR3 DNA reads TGCGCCAGCAGCCCGTACTCGACTGGGGATACGCAGTATTTT. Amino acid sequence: CASSPYSTGDTQYF.

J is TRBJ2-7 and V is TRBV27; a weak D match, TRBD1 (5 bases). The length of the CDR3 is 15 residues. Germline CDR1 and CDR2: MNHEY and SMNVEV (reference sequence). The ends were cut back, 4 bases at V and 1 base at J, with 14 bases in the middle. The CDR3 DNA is TGTGCCAGCAGTTCGGAACTCGGACATTCCTACGAGCAGTACTTC. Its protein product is CASSSELGHSYEQYF.

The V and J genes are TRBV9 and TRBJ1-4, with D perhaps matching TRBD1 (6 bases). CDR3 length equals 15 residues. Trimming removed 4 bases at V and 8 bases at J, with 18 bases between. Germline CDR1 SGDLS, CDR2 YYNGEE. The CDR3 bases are TGTGCCAGCAGCAGGACAGTCGGAACGATCGAAAAACTGTTTTTT. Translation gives CASSRTVGTIEKLFF. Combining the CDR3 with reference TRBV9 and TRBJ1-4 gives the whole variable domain DSGVTQTPKHLITATGQRVTLRCSPRSGDLSVYWYQQSLDQGLQFLIQYYNGEERAKGNILERFSAQQFPDLHSELNLSSLELGDSALYFCASSRTVGTIEKLFFGSGTQLSVL.

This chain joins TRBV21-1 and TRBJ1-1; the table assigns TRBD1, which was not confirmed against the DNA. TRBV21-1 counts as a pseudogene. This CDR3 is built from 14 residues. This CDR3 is CASGEVRGNTEAFF. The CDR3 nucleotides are TGTGCCAGCGGCGAGGTCAGGGGGAACACTGAAGCTTTCTTT.

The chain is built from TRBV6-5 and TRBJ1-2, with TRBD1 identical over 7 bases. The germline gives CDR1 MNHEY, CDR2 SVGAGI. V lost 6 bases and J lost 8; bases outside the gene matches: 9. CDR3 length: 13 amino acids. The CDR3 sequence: CASSIGQVEGYTF. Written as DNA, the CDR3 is TGTGCCAGCAGCATCGGACAGGTTGAGGGCTACACCTTC.

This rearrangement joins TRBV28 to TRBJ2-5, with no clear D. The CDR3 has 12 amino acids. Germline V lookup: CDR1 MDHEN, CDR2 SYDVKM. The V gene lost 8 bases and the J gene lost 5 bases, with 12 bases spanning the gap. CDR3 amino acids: CASQVLGETQYF. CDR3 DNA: TGTGCCAGCCAAGTACTCGGGGAGACCCAGTACTTC.

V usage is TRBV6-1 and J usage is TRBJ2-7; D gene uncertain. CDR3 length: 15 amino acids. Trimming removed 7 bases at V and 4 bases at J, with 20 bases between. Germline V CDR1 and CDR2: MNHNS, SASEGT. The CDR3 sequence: CASNGRNRLLYEQYF. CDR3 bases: TGTGCCAGCAACGGTCGTAATCGGTTACTTTACGAGCAGTACTTC.

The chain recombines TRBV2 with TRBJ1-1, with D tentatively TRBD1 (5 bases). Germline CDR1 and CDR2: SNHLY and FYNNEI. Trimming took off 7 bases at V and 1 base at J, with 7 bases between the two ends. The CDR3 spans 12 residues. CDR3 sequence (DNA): TGTGCCAGCAAAACAGGGAACACTGAAGCTTTCTTT. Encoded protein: CASKTGNTEAFF.

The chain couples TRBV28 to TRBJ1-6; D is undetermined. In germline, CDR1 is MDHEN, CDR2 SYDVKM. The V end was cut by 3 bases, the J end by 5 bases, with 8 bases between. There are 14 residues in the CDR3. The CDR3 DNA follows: TGTGCCAGCAGTTTGTGGGAGGATAATTCACCCCTCCACTTT. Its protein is CASSLWEDNSPLHF.

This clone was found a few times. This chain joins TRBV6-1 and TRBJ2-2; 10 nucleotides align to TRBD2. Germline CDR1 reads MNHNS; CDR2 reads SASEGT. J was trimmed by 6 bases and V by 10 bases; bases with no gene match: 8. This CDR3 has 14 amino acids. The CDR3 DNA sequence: TGTGCCACACGACTAGCGGGTTCATCCGGGGAGCTGTTTTTT. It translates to CATRLAGSSGELFF.

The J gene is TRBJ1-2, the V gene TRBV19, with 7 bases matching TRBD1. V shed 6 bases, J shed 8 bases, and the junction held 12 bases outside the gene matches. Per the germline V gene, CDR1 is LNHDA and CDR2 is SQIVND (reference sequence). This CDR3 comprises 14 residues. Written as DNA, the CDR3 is TGTGCCAGTAGCCGACAGGGTATAAGAAACGGCTACACCTTC. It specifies CASSRQGIRNGYTF. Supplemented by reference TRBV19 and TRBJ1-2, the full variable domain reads DGGITQSPKYLFRKEGQNVTLSCEQNLNHDAMYWYRQDPGQGLRLIYYSQIVNDFQKGDIAEGYSVSREKKESFPLTVTSAQKNPTAFYLCASSRQGIRNGYTFGSGTRLTVV.

The CDR3 sequence is CASSSTQGAPNTQYF. CDR3 in DNA: TGTGCCAGCAGCTCAACACAGGGGGCGCCGAATACGCAGTATTTT. J is TRBJ2-3 and V is TRBV11-2; 9 positions agree with TRBD1. The length of the CDR3 is 15 residues. V dropped 4 bases and J dropped 7; count of bases not matched to a gene: 9. CDR1 and CDR2 (germline): SGHAT, FQNNGV. Complete variable domain (other parts from reference TRBV11-2 and TRBJ2-3): EAGVAQSPRYKIIEKRQSVAFWCNPISGHATLYWYQQILGQGPKLLIQFQNNGVVDDSQLPKDRFSAERLKGVDSTLKIQPAKLEDSAVYLCASSSTQGAPNTQYFGPGTRLTVL.

The CDR3 is CASSPWGAGELFF. The CDR3 DNA sequence: TGTGCCAGCAGCCCTTGGGGGGCCGGGGAGCTGTTTTTT. The V and J genes are TRBV27 and TRBJ2-2; D might be TRBD2 (6 bases). Germline V gene sequence: CDR1 MNHEY, CDR2 SMNVEV (reference sequence). CDR3 length: 13 residues. The V and J ends lost 6 bases and 6 bases respectively, with 11 bases between them.

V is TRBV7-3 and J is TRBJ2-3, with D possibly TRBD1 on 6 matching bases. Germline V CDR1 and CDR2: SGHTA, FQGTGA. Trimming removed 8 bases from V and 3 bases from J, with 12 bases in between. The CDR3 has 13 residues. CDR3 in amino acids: CASGTRGTDTQYF. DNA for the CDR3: TGTGCCAGCGGGACACGAGGTACAGATACGCAGTATTTT.

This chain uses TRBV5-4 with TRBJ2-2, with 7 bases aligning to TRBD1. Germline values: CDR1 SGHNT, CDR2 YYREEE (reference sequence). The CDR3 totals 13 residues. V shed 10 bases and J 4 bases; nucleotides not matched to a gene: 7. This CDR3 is CAVGQVGTGELFF. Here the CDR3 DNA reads TGTGCCGTAGGACAGGTGGGCACCGGGGAGCTGTTTTTT.